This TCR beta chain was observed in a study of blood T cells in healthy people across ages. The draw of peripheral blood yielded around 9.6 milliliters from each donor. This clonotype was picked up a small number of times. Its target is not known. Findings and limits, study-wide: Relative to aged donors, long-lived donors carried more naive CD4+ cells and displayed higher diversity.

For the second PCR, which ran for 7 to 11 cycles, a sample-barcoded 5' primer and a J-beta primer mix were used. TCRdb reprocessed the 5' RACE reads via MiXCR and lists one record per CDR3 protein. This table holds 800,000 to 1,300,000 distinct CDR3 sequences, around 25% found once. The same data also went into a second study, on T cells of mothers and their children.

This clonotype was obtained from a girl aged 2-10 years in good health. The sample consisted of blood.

The CDR3 nucleotides read TGTGCCAGCTTAGAACCGGAGTTAACCCAGTACTTC. The encoded protein is CASLEPELTQYF. J is TRBJ2-5 and V is TRBV2; D remains unclear. Germline V lookup: CDR1 SNHLY, CDR2 FYNNEI. CDR3 length equals 12 residues. V was trimmed by 8 bases and J by 8 bases, leaving 15 bases between them.